Presented here are 8 T cell receptor beta chains from one specimen sequenced in a study of blood T cell repertoires in COVID-19. This table comes from immunoSEQ multiplex PCR, and its TCRdb copy is limited to in-frame clones, with some not included. This table holds fewer than 300,000 clones, roughly nine tenths found once. Input material: peripheral blood. The source of these receptors is a woman between 25 and 40 years old with COVID-19, enrolled during active disease.

This clone has only one observation. This chain uses TRBV6-6 with TRBJ1-1; D is undetermined. This CDR3 contains 14 residues. Germline lookup yields CDR1 MNHNY and CDR2 SVGAGI (reference sequence). The V end lost 7 bases, the J end lost 3 bases, and 15 bases lay between the germline ends. The CDR3 protein is CASTSSLGDTEAFF. The CDR3 coding sequence is TGTGCCAGCACTTCCTCGCTAGGAGACACTGAAGCTTTCTTT.

The V call is TRBV6-5, the J call TRBJ1-1, with 7 bases identical to TRBD1. This CDR3 is built from 14 residues. CDR1 is MNHEY, CDR2 SVGAGI, per germline. The V and J ends lost 7 bases and 6 bases, in that order; junction bases with no gene match: 11. The CDR3 sequence: CASTYRGEIAEAFF. The CDR3 DNA is TGTGCCAGCACCTACAGGGGAGAAATCGCTGAAGCTTTCTTT.

This clone was detected only a few times. The rearrangement links TRBV6-1 to TRBJ1-5; D not resolved. Germline CDR1 MNHNS, CDR2 SASEGT. V was clipped by 0 bases and J by 5 bases, with 11 bases between them. The CDR3 runs 15 residues. The CDR3 DNA reads as TGTGCCAGCAGTGAAGCGGCGGGCTTTGATCAGCCCCAGCATTTT. It is translated as CASSEAAGFDQPQHF.

The chain has TRBV19 and TRBJ2-2; the D is unclear. Germline V lookup: CDR1 LNHDA, CDR2 SQIVND (reference sequence). Trimming removed 9 bases from V and 5 bases from J, with 13 bases in between. The CDR3 totals 13 residues. The CDR3 protein is CASMRSRTGELFF. DNA for the CDR3: TGTGCCAGCATGCGTTCCCGGACCGGGGAGCTGTTTTTT. The full variable domain, completed using reference TRBV19 and TRBJ2-2, is DGGITQSPKYLFRKEGQNVTLSCEQNLNHDAMYWYRQDPGQGLRLIYYSQIVNDFQKGDIAEGYSVSREKKESFPLTVTSAQKNPTAFYLCASMRSRTGELFFGEGSRLTVL.

The V call is TRBV6-6, the J call TRBJ1-4, with TRBD1 matching 8 bases. After removal of 6 bases from V and 6 bases from J, the junction contained 9 bases not matched to a gene. CDR1 and CDR2 from the germline V gene are MNHNY and SVGAGI (reference sequence). This CDR3 contains 15 residues. The CDR3 loop reads CASSSRGQAHEKLFF. The CDR3 nucleotides read TGTGCCAGCAGCTCCAGGGGGCAAGCCCATGAAAAACTGTTTTTT.

The V gene is TRBV5-5, the J gene TRBJ1-2; a possible D gene is TRBD1 (5 bases). This CDR3 has 15 residues. Trimming removed 0 bases at V and 0 bases at J, with 9 bases between. Per germline, CDR1 SGHKS and CDR2 YYEKEE (reference sequence). CDR3 nucleotides: TGTGCCAGCAGCTTGGGACCGACAGCTAACTATGGCTACACCTTC. Translated: CASSLGPTANYGYTF.

The V and J genes are TRBV19 and TRBJ1-3; the D gene is possibly TRBD1 (5 bases). Germline loops: CDR1 LNHDA, CDR2 SQIVND (reference sequence). The CDR3 spans 14 residues. Trimming shortened V by 6 bases and J by 2 bases, and 11 bases separated the two germline ends. The CDR3: CASRQEIAGNTIYF. CDR3 sequence (DNA): TGTGCCAGTAGACAGGAAATCGCTGGAAACACCATATATTTT.

CDR3 nucleotide sequence: TGTGCCAGCAGTTTTCGACAGGCGCTGAACACTGAAGCTTTCTTT. The encoded protein is CASSFRQALNTEAFF. The rearrangement joins TRBV13 to TRBJ1-1; tentative D call: TRBD1 (6 bases). V was clipped by 6 bases and J by 0 bases, with 14 bases between them. The CDR3 is 15 residues long. The germline CDR1 and CDR2 sequences are PRHDT and FYEKMQ (reference sequence).